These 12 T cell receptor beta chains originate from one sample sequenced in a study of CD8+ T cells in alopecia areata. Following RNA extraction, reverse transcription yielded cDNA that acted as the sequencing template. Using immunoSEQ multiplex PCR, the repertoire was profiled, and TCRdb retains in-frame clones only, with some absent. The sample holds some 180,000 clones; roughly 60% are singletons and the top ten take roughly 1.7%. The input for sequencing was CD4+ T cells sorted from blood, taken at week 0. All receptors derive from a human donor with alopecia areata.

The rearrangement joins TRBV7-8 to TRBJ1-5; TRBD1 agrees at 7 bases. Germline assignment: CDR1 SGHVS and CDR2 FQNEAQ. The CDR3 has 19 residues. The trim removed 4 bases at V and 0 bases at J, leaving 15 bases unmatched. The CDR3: CASSSLTGLGWPSNQPQHF. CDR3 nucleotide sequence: TGTGCCAGCAGCTCACTGACAGGGCTAGGGTGGCCTAGCAATCAGCCCCAGCATTTT.

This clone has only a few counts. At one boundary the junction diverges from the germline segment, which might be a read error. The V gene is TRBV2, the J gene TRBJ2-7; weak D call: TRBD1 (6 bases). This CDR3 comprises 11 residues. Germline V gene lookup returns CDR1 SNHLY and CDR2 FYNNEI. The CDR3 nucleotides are TGTGCCAGCACCTCTGAGGGGGAGTTGAACTTC. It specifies CASTSEGELNF.

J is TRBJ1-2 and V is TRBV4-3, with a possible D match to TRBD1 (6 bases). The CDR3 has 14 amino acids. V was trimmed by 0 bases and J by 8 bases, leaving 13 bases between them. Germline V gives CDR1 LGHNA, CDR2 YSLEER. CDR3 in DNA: TGCGCCAGCAGCCAAGAGGGGGGGCCAAGGGGCTACACCTTC. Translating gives CASSQEGGPRGYTF.

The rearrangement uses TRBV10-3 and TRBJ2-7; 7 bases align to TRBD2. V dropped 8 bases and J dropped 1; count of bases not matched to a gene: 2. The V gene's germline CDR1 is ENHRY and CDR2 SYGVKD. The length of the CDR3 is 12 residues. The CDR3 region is CAIRGDSYEQYF. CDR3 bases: TGTGCCATCCGGGGGGATTCCTACGAGCAGTACTTC.

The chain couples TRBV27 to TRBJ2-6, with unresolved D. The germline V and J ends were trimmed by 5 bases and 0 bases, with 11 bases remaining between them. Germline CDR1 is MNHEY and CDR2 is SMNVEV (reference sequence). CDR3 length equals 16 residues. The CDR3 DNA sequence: TGTGCCAGCAGTAGATTTAAGCTCTCTGGGGCCAACGTCCTGACTTTC. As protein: CASSRFKLSGANVLTF.

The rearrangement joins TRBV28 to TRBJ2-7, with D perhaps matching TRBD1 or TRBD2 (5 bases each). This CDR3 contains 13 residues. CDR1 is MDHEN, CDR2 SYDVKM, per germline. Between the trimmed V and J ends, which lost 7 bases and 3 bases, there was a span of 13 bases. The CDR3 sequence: CASTRGRDYEQYF. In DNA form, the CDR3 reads TGTGCCAGCACTCGGGGCAGAGACTACGAGCAGTACTTC.

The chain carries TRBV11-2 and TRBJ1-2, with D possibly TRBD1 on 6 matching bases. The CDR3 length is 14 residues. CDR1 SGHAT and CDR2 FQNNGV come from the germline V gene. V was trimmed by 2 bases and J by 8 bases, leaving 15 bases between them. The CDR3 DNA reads TGTGCCAGCAGCTTACCGGGGGGCGCGGGCGGCTACACCTTC. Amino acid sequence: CASSLPGGAGGYTF.

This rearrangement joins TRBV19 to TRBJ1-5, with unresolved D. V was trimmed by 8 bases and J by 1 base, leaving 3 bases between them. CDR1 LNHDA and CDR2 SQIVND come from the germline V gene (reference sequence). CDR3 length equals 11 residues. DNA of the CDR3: TGTGCCAGTGGGAGCAATCAGCCCCAGCATTTT. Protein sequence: CASGSNQPQHF.

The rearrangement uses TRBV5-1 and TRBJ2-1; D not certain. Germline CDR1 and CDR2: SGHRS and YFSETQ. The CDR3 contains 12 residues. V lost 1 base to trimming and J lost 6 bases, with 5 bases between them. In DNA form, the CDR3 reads TGCGCCAGCAGCTTGCAATCCAATGAGCAGTTCTTC. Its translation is CASSLQSNEQFF.

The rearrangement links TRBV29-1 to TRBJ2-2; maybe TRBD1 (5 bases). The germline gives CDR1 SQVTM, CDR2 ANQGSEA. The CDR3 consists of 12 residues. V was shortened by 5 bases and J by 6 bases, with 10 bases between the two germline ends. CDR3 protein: CSVCWGPGELFF. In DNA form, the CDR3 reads TGCAGCGTTTGTTGGGGCCCCGGGGAGCTGTTTTTT.

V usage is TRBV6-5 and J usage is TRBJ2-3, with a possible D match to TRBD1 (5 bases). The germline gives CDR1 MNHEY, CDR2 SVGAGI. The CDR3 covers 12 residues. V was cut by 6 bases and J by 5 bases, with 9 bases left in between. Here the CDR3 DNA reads TGTGCCAGCAGAGGGGCCGGAGATACGCAGTATTTT. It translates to CASRGAGDTQYF.

Here the CDR3 DNA reads TGTGCCAGCACCATACTAGCGGGGGGTTACGAGCAGTACTTC. Residues: CASTILAGGYEQYF. The gene calls are TRBV7-2 and TRBJ2-7, with 12 bases matching TRBD2. V shed 7 bases and J 4 bases; nucleotides not matched to a gene: 5. CDR1 is SGHTA, CDR2 FQGNSA, per germline. There are 14 residues in the CDR3.